The sequence of this T cell receptor beta chain was determined in a study of blood T cell repertoires in COVID-19. Study information: COVID-19 samples collected from the United States, Italy and Spain covered acute and convalescent phases.

Germline V gene sequence: CDR1 SGDLS, CDR2 YYNGEE. This CDR3 spans 12 amino acids. Trimming removed 4 bases from V and 4 bases from J, with 8 bases in between. Profiled with immunoSEQ multiplex PCR; TCRdb holds only in-frame clones, not every one. The sample has more than 200,000 clones, approximately 86% seen once; the top ten hold roughly 0.69%. This clonotype originated in a man between 40 and 49 years old with acute or convalescent COVID-19. Material: peripheral blood. The chain uses TRBV9 and TRBJ1-1; D perhaps matches TRBD1 (6 bases). In DNA form, the CDR3 reads TGTGCCAGCAGCCAGGGGACCACTGAAGCTTTCTTT. It yields the protein CASSQGTTEAFF.